The T cell receptor beta chain under discussion was sequenced for a study of TIL therapy for anti-PD-1-resistant metastatic lung cancer. Study-level points and caveats: Treatment-naive, never-smoker and oncogene-addicted patients were overrepresented in this highly selected cohort. TIL cultures after expansion showed higher clonality and lower diversity than baseline tumor (median 6% vs 31%).

This CDR3 comprises 13 residues. Germline assignment: CDR1 SGHAT and CDR2 FQNNGV. V shed 5 bases and J 3 bases; nucleotides not matched to a gene: 4. Time point here: pre-treatment sample, taken before nivolumab and TIL therapy. The tumor samples were excised metastases, mostly pleural nodules or supraclavicular lymph nodes. The libraries were made with immunoSEQ v3. Profiling relied on immunoSEQ multiplex PCR, and the TCRdb table lists in-frame clones only, not all of them. The table lists about 100,000 clones, 50% to 70% of them singletons. For this clone: Its target is unknown.

V is TRBV11-2 and J is TRBJ2-7; 7 bases are a match to TRBD1. Material: tumor tissue, obtained at baseline. The receptor comes from a person aged 25-85 years with non-small cell lung cancer. CDR3 nucleotide sequence: TGTGCCAGCAGCCTAAGGGACAGCTACGAGCAGTACTTC. It yields the protein CASSLRDSYEQYF.